A single T cell receptor beta chain is shown here with its context. The source of the sample is a study of shared clonotypes between healthy human individuals. Naive CD8 isolation took CD45RO-negative cells positively selected for CCR7 and excluded terminally differentiated effector memory CD45RA+ cells. There were no recent acute infections or vaccinations among the donors, who were healthy HIV-negative adults. Every subset's genomic DNA went evenly onto several immunoSEQ plates. Per the original methods: ImmunoSEQ gave junction-only sequences without quality scores, so filtering differed. Sequencing was performed with immunoSEQ multiplex PCR; in TCRdb, only in-frame clones are kept and a portion is missing. V, J and clone size derive from that table, while D and trimming were established from the DNA sequence. This sample has under 1 million clones, with 80% to 95% found just once. This clonotype was sampled from a man younger than 40 in good health. Material: naive CD8+ T cells sorted from blood.

CDR3 bases: TGTGCCAGCAGGCGGACTAGCGGCGCCTACTACAATGAGCAGTTCTTC. Protein product: CASRRTSGAYYNEQFF. The chain recombines TRBV7-6 with TRBJ2-1; 10 bases line up with TRBD2. V shed 6 bases and J 3 bases; nucleotides not matched to a gene: 8. This CDR3 spans 16 amino acids. The germline V gene has CDR1 SGHVS and CDR2 FNYEAQ.